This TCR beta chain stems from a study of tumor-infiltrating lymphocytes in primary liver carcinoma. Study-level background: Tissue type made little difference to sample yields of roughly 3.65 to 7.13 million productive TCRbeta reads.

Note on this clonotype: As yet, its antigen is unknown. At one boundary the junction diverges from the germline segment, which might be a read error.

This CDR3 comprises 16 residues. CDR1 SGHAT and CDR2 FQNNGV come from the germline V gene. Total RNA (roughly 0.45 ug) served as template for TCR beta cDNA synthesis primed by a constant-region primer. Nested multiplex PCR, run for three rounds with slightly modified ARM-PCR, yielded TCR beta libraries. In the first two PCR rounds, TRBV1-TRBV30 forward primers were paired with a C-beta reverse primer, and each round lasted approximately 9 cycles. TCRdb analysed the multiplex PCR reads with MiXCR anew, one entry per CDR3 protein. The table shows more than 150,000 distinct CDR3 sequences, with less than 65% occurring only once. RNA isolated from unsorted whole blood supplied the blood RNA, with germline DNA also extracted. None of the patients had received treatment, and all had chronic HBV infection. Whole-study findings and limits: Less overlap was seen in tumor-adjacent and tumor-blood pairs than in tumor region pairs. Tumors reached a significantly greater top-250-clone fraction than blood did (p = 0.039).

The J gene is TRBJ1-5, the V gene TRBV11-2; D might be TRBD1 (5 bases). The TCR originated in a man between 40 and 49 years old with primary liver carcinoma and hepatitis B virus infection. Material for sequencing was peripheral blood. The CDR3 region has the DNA TGTGCCGGCAGCTTAGCCGGGGGTTATGGTGATCAGCCCCAGCATTTT. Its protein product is CAGSLAGGYGDQPQHF. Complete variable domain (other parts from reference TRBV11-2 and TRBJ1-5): EAGVAQSPRYKIIEKRQSVAFWCNPISGHATLYWYQQILGQGPKLLIQFQNNGVVDDSQLPKDRFSAERLKGVDSTLKIQPAKLEDSAVYLCAGSLAGGYGDQPQHFGDGTRLSIL.